Listed here are 20 T cell receptor beta chains from one sample, sequenced in a study of beta chain features in type 1 diabetes. All of the isolated RNA was reverse transcribed, so expressed TCRB transcripts were sequenced. Generated by immunoSEQ multiplex PCR, the TCRdb table keeps only in-frame clones and is missing some. The sample has 450,000 to 550,000 clones, around 30% seen once. Sequencing was done on a sample of naive CD4+ T cells from blood. These receptors came from a man between 18 and 35 years old in good health.

The chain recombines TRBV7-2 with TRBJ2-3, with 14 positions matching TRBD2. Trimming removed 4 bases from V and 2 bases from J; junction bases left unmatched: 8. Germline V gives CDR1 SGHTA, CDR2 FQGNSA. The CDR3 runs to 18 residues. The CDR3 region is CASSSRPTSGRVTDTQYF. CDR3 bases: TGTGCCAGCAGCTCCCGCCCGACTAGCGGGAGGGTCACAGATACGCAGTATTTT. Using reference TRBV7-2 and TRBJ2-3 for the parts outside the CDR3, the full variable domain is GAGVSQSPSNKVTEKGKDVELRCDPISGHTALYWYRQSLGQGLEFLIYFQGNSAPDKSGLPSDRFSAERTGGSVSTLTIQRTQQEDSAVYLCASSSRPTSGRVTDTQYFGPGTRLTVL.

V and J are TRBV9 and TRBJ2-7, with a possible D match to TRBD1 (6 bases). V dropped 0 bases and J dropped 2 bases, with 6 bases sitting between them. The CDR3 length is 13 residues. The germline gives CDR1 SGDLS, CDR2 YYNGEE. The CDR3 sequence is CASSVGTAYEQYF. The DNA for the CDR3 is TGTGCCAGCAGCGTAGGGACAGCCTACGAGCAGTACTTC.

This chain connects TRBV30 to TRBJ2-5; perhaps TRBD2 as D (5 bases). From germline, CDR1 is GTSNPN and CDR2 SVGIG (reference sequence). This CDR3 region has 16 residues. Deletions cut 0 bases from V and 5 bases from J, with 19 bases between. The DNA for the CDR3 is TGTGCCTGGAGTGTACGAGCCCGAGGGAGTAGGGAGACCCAGTACTTC. Residues: CAWSVRARGSRETQYF.

This clone turned up a few times. Here the CDR3 reads CASSSGEWAKNIQYF. The CDR3 DNA sequence: TGCGCCAGCAGCTCAGGCGAGTGGGCCAAAAACATTCAGTACTTC. V usage is TRBV5-1 and J usage is TRBJ2-4; D is undetermined. Trimming left V 3 bases short and J 1 base short, with 11 bases between. The length of the CDR3 is 15 residues. The V gene's germline CDR1 is SGHRS and CDR2 YFSETQ. The whole variable domain, remainder taken from reference TRBV5-1 and TRBJ2-4, is KAGVTQTPRYLIKTRGQQVTLSCSPISGHRSVSWYQQTPGQGLQFLFEYFSETQRNKGNFPGRFSGRQFSNSRSEMNVSTLELGDSALYLCASSSGEWAKNIQYFGAGTRLSVL.

The CDR3 loop reads CASSPGDTQYF. In nucleotides, the CDR3 is TGTGCCAGCAGTCCGGGGGATACGCAGTATTTT. The rearrangement links TRBV6-5 to TRBJ2-3; D may be TRBD2 (5 bases). The CDR3 consists of 11 residues. Germline V gives CDR1 MNHEY, CDR2 SVGAGI. V dropped 5 bases and J dropped 6 bases, with 6 bases sitting between them.

The V call is TRBV4-1, the J call TRBJ1-4; D is uncertain. The length of the CDR3 is 16 residues. V shed 4 bases and J shed 8 bases, with 20 bases lying between them. Germline loops: CDR1 MGHRA, CDR2 YSYEKL. CDR3 residues: CASSLSIGESYEKLFF. The CDR3, as DNA: TGCGCCAGCAGCCTATCTATCGGGGAGAGTTACGAAAAACTGTTTTTT.

This chain uses TRBV29-1 with TRBJ2-7; D might be TRBD1 (6 bases). This CDR3 is 14 amino acids long. Trimming cost V 5 bases and J 0 bases, with 14 bases left between them. The V gene's germline CDR1 is SQVTM and CDR2 ANQGSEA. In DNA, the CDR3 is TGCAGCGTTCAGGGGACGGTAAGCTCCTACGAGCAGTACTTC. It specifies CSVQGTVSSYEQYF.

The chain couples TRBV20-1 to TRBJ1-1; D unresolved. This CDR3 comprises 11 residues. Trimming left V 2 bases short and J 4 bases short, with 5 bases between. CDR1 and CDR2 (germline): DFQATT, SNEGSKA (reference sequence). DNA of the CDR3: TGCAGTGCTAGAACCCCCACTGAAGCTTTCTTT. Protein: CSARTPTEAFF.

This clone was observed a handful of times. The V call is TRBV18, the J call TRBJ2-5, with no clear D. CDR1 KGHSH and CDR2 LQKENI come from the germline V gene. The V and J ends lost 3 bases and 3 bases respectively, with 11 bases between them. The CDR3 sequence is 14 residues long. The CDR3 is CASSPARFEETQYF. The CDR3, as DNA: TGTGCCAGCTCACCGGCGCGATTTGAAGAGACCCAGTACTTC.

This clone was seen more than once but under ten times. The chain couples TRBV7-8 to TRBJ2-7; the match to TRBD1 covers 9 bases. V was clipped by 5 bases and J by 0 bases; unmatched bases: 2. Looked up from germline, CDR1 is SGHVS and CDR2 is FQNEAQ. CDR3 length: 14 residues. The CDR3 DNA is TGTGCCAGCAGCGGGACAGGGAGCTCCTACGAGCAGTACTTC. Protein sequence: CASSGTGSSYEQYF.

This clone was recorded a few times. The V call is TRBV6-6, the J call TRBJ2-3; 8 nucleotides align to TRBD1. Germline-derived CDR1 and CDR2 are MNHNY and SVGAGI (reference sequence). V shed 1 base, J shed 2 bases, and the junction held 2 bases outside the gene matches. This CDR3 region has 15 residues. The CDR3, as DNA: TGTGCCAGCAGTTACTGGACAGGGACCACAGATACGCAGTATTTT. This codes for CASSYWTGTTDTQYF.

The rearrangement links TRBV29-1 to TRBJ2-2, with a tentative D call TRBD1 (6 bases). Germline V gene sequence: CDR1 SQVTM, CDR2 ANQGSEA. Between the trimmed V and J ends, which lost 7 bases and 4 bases, there was a span of 16 bases. The CDR3 has 14 residues. CDR3 DNA sequence: TGCAGCGCAACCTTGGACAGCCTCACCGGGGAGCTGTTTTTT. Translation: CSATLDSLTGELFF.

The chain uses TRBV9 and TRBJ2-1; D is possibly TRBD1 (5 bases). Germline CDR1 and CDR2: SGDLS and YYNGEE. CDR3 size: 15 residues. Deletions cut 0 bases from V and 8 bases from J, with 15 bases between. The CDR3, as DNA: TGTGCCAGCAGCGTAGACGCCCCATCCAGGGATGAGCAGTTCTTC. Translation gives CASSVDAPSRDEQFF.

This clone was seen a few times. The chain combines TRBV28 with TRBJ2-7; 9 bases are a match to TRBD1. CDR1 MDHEN and CDR2 SYDVKM come from the germline V gene. The V and J ends lost 4 bases and 7 bases, in that order; junction bases with no gene match: 8. The CDR3 is 14 amino acids. CDR3 protein: CASSSTGTGREQYF. The CDR3 coding sequence is TGTGCCAGCAGTTCCACCGGGACAGGGAGGGAGCAGTACTTC.

This clone was counted between two and nine times. The V and J genes are TRBV30 and TRBJ2-7; TRBD2 is a possible D gene (6 bases). Trimming left V 0 bases short and J 9 bases short, with 12 bases between. Germline lookup yields CDR1 GTSNPN and CDR2 SVGIG (reference sequence). The CDR3 has 12 amino acids. In nucleotides, the CDR3 is TGTGCCTGGAGTGTTGGGGACTGGGGGCAGTACTTC. Translating it yields CAWSVGDWGQYF.

V gene TRBV28 combines with J gene TRBJ2-1; D is undetermined. Germline lookup yields CDR1 MDHEN and CDR2 SYDVKM. There are 15 residues in the CDR3. Trimming shortened V by 2 bases and J by 2 bases, and 10 bases separated the two germline ends. Here the CDR3 reads CASSLPRITYNEQFF. The CDR3 region has the DNA TGTGCCAGCAGTTTACCGCGGATCACCTACAATGAGCAGTTCTTC.

Details on this clone: The same CDR3 can be traced to other DNA sequences in this sample. The V gene is TRBV15, the J gene TRBJ2-5; no reliable D call. There are 12 residues in the CDR3. Trimming stripped 1 base from V and 5 bases from J, with 5 bases between. CDR1 and CDR2 from the germline V gene are LNHNV and YYDKDF (reference sequence). CDR3 sequence: CATSRARETQYF. As DNA, the CDR3 is TGTGCCACCAGCAGAGCCCGGGAGACCCAGTACTTC. Using reference TRBV15 and TRBJ2-5 for the parts outside the CDR3, the full variable domain is DAMVIQNPRYQVTQFGKPVTLSCSQTLNHNVMYWYQQKSSQAPKLLFHYYDKDFNNEADTPDNFQSRRPNTSFCFLDIRSPGLGDTAMYLCATSRARETQYFGPGTRLLVL.

This sequence joins TRBV18 and TRBJ2-5, with TRBD2 as a possible D gene (5 bases). CDR1 and CDR2 from the germline V gene are KGHSH and LQKENI. The length of the CDR3 is 15 residues. V shed 0 bases and J shed 5 bases, with 13 bases lying between them. This chain's CDR3 is CASSPPTTAMETQYF. The CDR3 region has the DNA TGTGCCAGCTCACCACCGACTACCGCGATGGAGACCCAGTACTTC.

J is TRBJ2-1 and V is TRBV4-2, with 10 positions matching TRBD2. J gave up 5 bases and V 3 bases, and 7 bases lay outside the gene matches. The V gene's germline CDR1 is LGHNA and CDR2 YNFKEQ. This CDR3 contains 16 residues. CDR3 sequence reads: CASSQDLAGVNNEQFF. CDR3 sequence (DNA): TGTGCCAGCAGCCAGGACCTAGCGGGGGTGAACAATGAGCAGTTCTTC.

The chain has TRBV5-4 and TRBJ2-1; no firm D call. Germline lookup yields CDR1 SGHNT and CDR2 YYREEE (reference sequence). This CDR3 is 15 amino acids long. V lost 0 bases and J lost 6, with 13 bases in between. The CDR3, as DNA: TGTGCCAGCAGCTTGGGTATTGAGGAGCTCAATGAGCAGTTCTTC. Protein product: CASSLGIEELNEQFF.